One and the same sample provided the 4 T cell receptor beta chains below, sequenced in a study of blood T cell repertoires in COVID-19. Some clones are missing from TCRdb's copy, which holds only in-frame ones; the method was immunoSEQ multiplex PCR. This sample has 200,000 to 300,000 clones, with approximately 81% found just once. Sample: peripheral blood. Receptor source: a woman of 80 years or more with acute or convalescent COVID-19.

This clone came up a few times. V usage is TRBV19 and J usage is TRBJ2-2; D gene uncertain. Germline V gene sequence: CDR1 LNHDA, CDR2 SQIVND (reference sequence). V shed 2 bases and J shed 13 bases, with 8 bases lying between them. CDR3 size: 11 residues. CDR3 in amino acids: CASSIQEVLFF. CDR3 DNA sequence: TGTGCCAGTAGTATACAGGAAGTGCTGTTTTTT.

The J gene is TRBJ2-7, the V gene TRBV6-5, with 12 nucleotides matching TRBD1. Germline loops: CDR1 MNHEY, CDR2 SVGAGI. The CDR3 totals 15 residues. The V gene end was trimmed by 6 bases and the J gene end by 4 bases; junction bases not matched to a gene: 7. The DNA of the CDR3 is TGTGCCAGCAGCTCCGGGACAGGGGGCTGGTACGAGCAGTACTTC. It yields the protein CASSSGTGGWYEQYF.

In DNA form, the CDR3 reads TGCAGCGTGCGGTTCGGAGCGAACACTGAAGCTTTCTTT. Translation gives CSVRFGANTEAFF. The chain couples TRBV29-1 to TRBJ1-1; unclear D gene. This CDR3 comprises 13 residues. V was shortened by 6 bases and J by 1 base, with 12 bases between the two germline ends. Germline loops: CDR1 SQVTM, CDR2 ANQGSEA.

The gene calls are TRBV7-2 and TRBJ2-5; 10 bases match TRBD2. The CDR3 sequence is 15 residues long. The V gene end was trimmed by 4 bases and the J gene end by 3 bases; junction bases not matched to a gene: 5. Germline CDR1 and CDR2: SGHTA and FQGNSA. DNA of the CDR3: TGTGCCAGCAGCTACTCCGGGACTAGCGAAGAGACCCAGTACTTC. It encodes CASSYSGTSEETQYF.